A selection of T cell receptor beta chains follows, all from one sample in a study of blood T cell repertoires in COVID-19. Sequenced by immunoSEQ multiplex PCR; TCRdb stores in-frame clones only, minus some. Of roughly 200,000 clones in the sample, approximately 86% were seen once. Input material: peripheral blood. Every receptor here comes from a middle-aged man with active or convalescent COVID-19. CDR3s include the opening cysteine and the closing phenylalanine or tryptophan. The D gene is left open where the match is weak. The listing skips clone size in some rows; elsewhere it reads once, few, many or a size class.

v_gene,abundance,d_gene,j_gene,CDR3aa,CDR3nt
TRBV21-1,.,.,TRBJ1-6,CASSKEAILPQGARNSPLHF,TGTGCCAGCAGCAAAGAGGCTATTCTTCCACAGGGGGCACGAAATTCACCCCTCCACTTT
TRBV10-3,once,.,TRBJ2-3,CATSNRASTDTQYF,TGTGCCACGAGTAATCGCGCTAGCACAGATACGCAGTATTTT
TRBV19,.,TRBD1,TRBJ1-2,CASSMAYGQGAWWSYGYTF,TGTGCCAGTAGTATGGCTTACGGACAGGGGGCATGGTGGTCCTATGGCTACACCTTC
TRBV19,.,TRBD1,TRBJ2-3,CASSLGQRASTDTQYF,TGTGCCAGTAGCCTGGGACAGAGGGCGTCGACAGATACGCAGTATTTT
TRBV5-1,once,.,TRBJ1-6,CASSLEESSPLHF,TGCGCCAGCAGCTTGGAGGAGTCTTCACCCCTCCACTTT
TRBV15,.,.,TRBJ1-4,CATSPDRYNEKLFF,TGTGCCACCAGCCCGGACAGATATAATGAAAAACTGTTTTTT
TRBV5-1,.,.,TRBJ2-7,CASSWGGTTSYEQYF,TGCGCCAGCAGCTGGGGTGGGACAACCTCGTACGAGCAGTACTTC
TRBV9,few,.,TRBJ1-2,CASSVAQDGYTF,TGTGCCAGCAGCGTAGCTCAGGATGGCTACACCTTC
TRBV7-3,.,.,TRBJ1-6,CASSLEARTTNSPLHF,TGTGCCAGCAGCTTAGAGGCTCGGACAACGAATTCACCCCTCCACTTT
TRBV18,.,.,TRBJ1-1,CASSLRQTGNTEAFF,TGTGCCAGCTCTCTAAGGCAGACGGGGAACACTGAAGCTTTCTTT
TRBV30,.,.,TRBJ1-1,CAWKVRVTADTEAFF,TGTGCCTGGAAGGTTCGGGTGACGGCGGACACTGAAGCTTTCTTT
TRBV6-5,.,TRBD2,TRBJ2-3,CASSYGLAADTQYF,TGTGCCAGCAGTTACGGACTAGCGGCAGATACGCAGTATTTT